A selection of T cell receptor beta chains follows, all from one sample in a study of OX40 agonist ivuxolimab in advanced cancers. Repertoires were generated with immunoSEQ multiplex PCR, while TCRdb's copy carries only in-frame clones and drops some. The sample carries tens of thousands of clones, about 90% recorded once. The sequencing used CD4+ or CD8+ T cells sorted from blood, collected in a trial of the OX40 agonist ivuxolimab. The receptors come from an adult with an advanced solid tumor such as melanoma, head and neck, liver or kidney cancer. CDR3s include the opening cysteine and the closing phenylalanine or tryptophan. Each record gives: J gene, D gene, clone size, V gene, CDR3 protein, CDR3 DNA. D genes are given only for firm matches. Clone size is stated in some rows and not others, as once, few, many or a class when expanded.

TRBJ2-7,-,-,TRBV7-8,CASSIFSPGLISYEQYF,TGTGCCAGCAGCATCTTTTCCCCGGGACTGATCTCCTACGAGCAGTACTTC
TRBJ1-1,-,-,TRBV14,CASSQEGGAVEAFF,TGTGCCAGCAGCCAAGAAGGAGGGGCAGTTGAAGCTTTCTTT
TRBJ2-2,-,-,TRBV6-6,CASSWVPGVTGELFF,TGTGCCAGCAGTTGGGTCCCTGGGGTCACCGGGGAGCTGTTTTTT
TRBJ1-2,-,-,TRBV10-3,CAISEARGGAYYGYTF,TGTGCCATCAGTGAGGCCAGGGGAGGGGCCTACTATGGCTACACCTTC
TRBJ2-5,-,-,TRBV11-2,CASSLEGFFQETQYF,TGTGCCAGCAGCTTAGAGGGGTTTTTCCAAGAGACCCAGTACTTC
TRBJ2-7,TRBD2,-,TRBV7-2,CASSLEREVDEQYF,TGTGCCAGCAGCTTAGAGCGGGAGGTAGACGAGCAGTACTTC
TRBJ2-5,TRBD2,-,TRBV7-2,CASSLDLLAGVQETQYF,TGTGCCAGCAGCTTAGATCTTCTAGCGGGGGTACAAGAGACCCAGTACTTC
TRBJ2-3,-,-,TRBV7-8,CASSTSGLGGQYF,TGTGCCAGCAGCACTAGTGGCCTAGGGGGGCAGTATTTT
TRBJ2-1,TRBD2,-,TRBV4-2,CASSQEFPAGGAYNEQFF,TGTGCCAGCAGCCAAGAGTTTCCAGCGGGAGGGGCCTACAATGAGCAGTTCTTC
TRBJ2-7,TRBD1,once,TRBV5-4,CASSPGTGNHEQYF,TGTGCCAGCAGCCCCGGGACAGGGAACCACGAGCAGTACTTC
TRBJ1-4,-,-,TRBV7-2,CASSPYREKLFF,TGTGCCAGCAGCCCCTACAGGGAAAAACTGTTTTTT
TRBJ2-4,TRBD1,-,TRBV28,CASSKEPTGQGASIQYF,TGTGCCAGCAGTAAAGAACCAACGGGACAGGGGGCCAGCATTCAGTACTTC
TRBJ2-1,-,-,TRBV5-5,CASSWDGNEQFF,TGTGCCAGCAGCTGGGACGGCAATGAGCAGTTCTTC
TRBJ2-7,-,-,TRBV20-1,CSAGPYEQYF,TGCAGTGCTGGTCCCTACGAGCAGTACTTC
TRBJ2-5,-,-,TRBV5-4,CASSLMLDSQETQYF,TGTGCCAGCAGCTTGATGCTAGACTCCCAAGAGACCCAGTACTTC
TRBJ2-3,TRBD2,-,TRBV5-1,CASSLANFGRSTDTQYF,TGCGCCAGCAGCTTGGCCAACTTCGGGAGGAGCACAGATACGCAGTATTTT
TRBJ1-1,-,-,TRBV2,CASSEGVNTEAFF,TGTGCCAGCAGTGAAGGGGTGAACACTGAAGCTTTCTTT
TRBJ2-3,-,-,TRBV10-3,CAIMEGLVTDTQYF,TGTGCCATCATGGAGGGTCTAGTCACAGATACGCAGTATTTT
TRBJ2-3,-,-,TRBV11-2,CASSLATAQDTQYF,TGTGCCAGCAGCTTAGCAACAGCTCAGGATACGCAGTATTTT
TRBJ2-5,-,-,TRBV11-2,CASSLVSQGWETQYF,TGTGCCAGCAGCTTAGTTTCACAGGGATGGGAGACCCAGTACTTC
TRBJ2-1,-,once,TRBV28,CASSHPGSGEQFF,TGTGCCAGCAGTCACCCAGGATCAGGGGAGCAGTTCTTC
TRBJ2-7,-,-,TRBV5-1,CASSLEAGSDEQYF,TGCGCCAGCAGCTTGGAGGCGGGATCTGATGAGCAGTACTTC
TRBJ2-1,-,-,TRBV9,CASSVVDYNEQFF,TGTGCCAGCAGCGTAGTAGATTACAATGAGCAGTTCTTC
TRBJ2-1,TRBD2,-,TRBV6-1,CASSEEIAGPYNEQFF,TGTGCCAGCAGTGAAGAGATAGCGGGACCCTACAATGAGCAGTTCTTC
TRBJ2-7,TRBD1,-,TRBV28,CASSRQGVREQYF,TGTGCCAGCAGCCGTCAGGGGGTTCGCGAGCAGTACTTC
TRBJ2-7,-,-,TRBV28,CASSLSLRAGALAYEQYF,TGTGCCAGCAGTTTAAGCCTCCGGGCAGGGGCGCTGGCCTACGAGCAGTACTTC
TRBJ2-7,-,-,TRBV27,CASSLGADYEQYF,TGTGCCAGCAGTCTCGGAGCGGATTACGAGCAGTACTTC
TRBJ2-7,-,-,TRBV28,CASTLGRPTYEQYF,TGTGCCAGCACCTTGGGCAGGCCCACCTACGAGCAGTACTTC
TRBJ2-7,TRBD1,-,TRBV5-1,CATQIGTGVYEQYF,TGCGCCACCCAGATCGGGACAGGAGTCTACGAGCAGTACTTC
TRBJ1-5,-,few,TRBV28,CASSSGINQPQHF,TGTGCCAGCAGTTCGGGGATCAATCAGCCCCAGCATTTT
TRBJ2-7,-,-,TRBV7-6,CASSPTATYEQYF,TGTGCCAGCAGCCCTACTGCAACCTACGAGCAGTACTTC
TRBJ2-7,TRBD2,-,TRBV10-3,CAISVGLASDYEQYF,TGTGCCATCAGCGTCGGACTAGCTAGTGACTACGAGCAGTACTTC
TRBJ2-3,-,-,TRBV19,CASSSGLGTDTQYF,TGTGCCAGTAGTTCGGGACTGGGCACAGATACGCAGTATTTT
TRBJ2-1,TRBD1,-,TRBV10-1,CASSEWTGSSEQFF,TGCGCCAGCAGTGAGTGGACAGGGTCGTCTGAGCAGTTCTTC
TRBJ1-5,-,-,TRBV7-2,CASSSGWGQPQHF,TGTGCCAGCAGCTCGGGGTGGGGTCAGCCCCAGCATTTT
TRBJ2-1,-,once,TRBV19,CASSRDWIYNEQFF,TGTGCCAGTAGTCGGGACTGGATTTACAATGAGCAGTTCTTC
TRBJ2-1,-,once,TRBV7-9,CASSSRLLSYNEQFF,TGTGCCAGCAGCTCCCGCCTGCTGTCCTACAATGAGCAGTTCTTC
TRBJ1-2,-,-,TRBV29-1,CSVDLEGLGYTF,TGCAGCGTTGATTTGGAGGGTCTGGGCTACACCTTC
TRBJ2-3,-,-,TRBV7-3,CASSLRGQYSTDTQYF,TGTGCCAGCAGCCTACGAGGACAGTATAGCACAGATACGCAGTATTTT
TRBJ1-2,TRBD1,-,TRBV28,CASSFRQGAGYTF,TGTGCCAGCAGTTTTAGACAGGGGGCGGGCTACACCTTC
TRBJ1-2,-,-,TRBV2,CASSVIDRINYGYTF,TGTGCCAGCAGTGTGATAGACAGAATTAACTATGGCTACACCTTC
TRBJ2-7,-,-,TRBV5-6,CASSLGSSYEQYF,TGTGCCAGCAGCTTAGGGAGCTCCTACGAGCAGTACTTC
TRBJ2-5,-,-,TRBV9,CASSVQSSLETQYF,TGTGCCAGCAGCGTACAGTCTAGCTTGGAGACCCAGTACTTC
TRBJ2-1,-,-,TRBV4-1,CASSQHQGRLDNEQFF,TGCGCCAGCAGCCAGCACCAGGGCAGGTTGGACAATGAGCAGTTCTTC
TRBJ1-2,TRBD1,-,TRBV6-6,CASSLGQGGPLGYTF,TGTGCCAGCAGTCTCGGACAGGGCGGTCCCCTTGGCTACACCTTC
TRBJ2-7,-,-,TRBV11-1,CASSLERSWKQYF,TGTGCCAGCAGCTTAGAGCGATCTTGGAAGCAGTACTTC
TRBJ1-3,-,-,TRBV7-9,CASTGTSERGYF,TGTGCCAGCACGGGGACTTCGGAGAGGGGATATTTT
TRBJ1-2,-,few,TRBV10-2,CASMPRGRAYGYTF,TGCGCCAGCATGCCCCGGGGGCGAGCCTATGGCTACACCTTC
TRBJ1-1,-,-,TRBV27,CASSFRTETEAFF,TGTGCCAGCAGTTTCCGGACAGAAACTGAAGCTTTCTTT
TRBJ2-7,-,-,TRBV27,CASSFRGSEQYF,TGTGCCAGCAGTTTTCGGGGTTCCGAGCAGTACTTC
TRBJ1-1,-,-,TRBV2,CARTSQGGPETEAFF,TGTGCCAGAACCTCACAGGGCGGTCCGGAGACTGAAGCTTTCTTT